This T cell receptor (beta chain) stems from a study of cytomegalovirus exposure and HLA in healthy donors. Study-level background: Tens of millions of unique TCRs from HLA-typed donors were held in an early release of data.

Regarding the study as a whole: From TCR beta sequences, most subjects' HLA-A and HLA-B alleles were reportedly predicted accurately. Reported performance of the classifier showed diagnosis of cytomegalovirus status with high specificity and sensitivity. With DRB1 most and HLA-C fewest, TCR association rates differed between HLA loci in a later analysis.

PCR primers comprised 60 Vbeta and 13 Jbeta primers. Method: immunoSEQ multiplex PCR; TCRdb's copy keeps in-frame clones and lacks some. The sample holds about 93,000 clones, around 78% seen once. Concerning this clone itself: What it binds is not known.

Germline V gene lookup returns CDR1 SGHRS and CDR2 YFSETQ. The CDR3 runs to 15 residues. Trimming pared 1 base from V and 2 bases from J, leaving 10 bases between. Input material: PBMCs. The chain links TRBV5-1 to TRBJ2-1; TRBD2 is a possible D gene (6 bases). The TCR was taken from a man aged 30 to 39 in good health and CMV-seronegative. The CDR3 here is CASSLTGEAYNEQFF. The DNA for the CDR3 is TGCGCCAGCAGCTTGACGGGAGAGGCCTACAATGAGCAGTTCTTC.